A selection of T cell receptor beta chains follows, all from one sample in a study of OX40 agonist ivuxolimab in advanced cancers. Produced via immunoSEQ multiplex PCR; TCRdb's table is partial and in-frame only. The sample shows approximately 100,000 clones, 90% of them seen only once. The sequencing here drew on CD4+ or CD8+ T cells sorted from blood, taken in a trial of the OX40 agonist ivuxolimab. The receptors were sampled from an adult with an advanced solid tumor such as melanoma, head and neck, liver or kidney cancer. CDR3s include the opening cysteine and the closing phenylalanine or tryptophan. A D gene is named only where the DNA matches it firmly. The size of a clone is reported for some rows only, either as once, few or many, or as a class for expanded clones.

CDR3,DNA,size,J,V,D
CASSTRGYEQFF,TGTGCCAGCAGCACCCGGGGGTACGAGCAGTTCTTC,-,TRBJ2-1,TRBV21-1,-
CSVVAGVTEAFF,TGCAGCGTCGTTGCAGGGGTTACTGAAGCTTTCTTT,-,TRBJ1-1,TRBV29-1,-
CASSSPGTANTIYF,TGTGCCAGCAGCTCGCCCGGTACAGCAAACACCATATATTTT,-,TRBJ1-3,TRBV11-2,-
CASSPPAGGAGNEQFF,TGTGCCAGCTCACCACCGGCCGGGGGGGCGGGCAATGAGCAGTTCTTC,-,TRBJ2-1,TRBV18,TRBD2
CSALVANQPQHF,TGCAGCGCACTAGTAGCCAATCAGCCCCAGCATTTT,-,TRBJ1-5,TRBV29-1,-
CASSKRADAGGPRETQYF,TGTGCCAGTAGTAAGCGGGCGGATGCGGGAGGGCCCCGAGAGACCCAGTACTTC,-,TRBJ2-5,TRBV19,TRBD2
CATARADTQYF,TGTGCCACGGCCAGGGCAGATACGCAGTATTTT,once,TRBJ2-3,TRBV10-3,-
CASSGAGGFYEQYF,TGTGCCAGCAGCGGAGCGGGAGGGTTCTACGAGCAGTACTTC,once,TRBJ2-7,TRBV28,TRBD2
CASSPRGGEQFF,TGTGCCAGCTCACCACGGGGGGGTGAGCAGTTCTTC,-,TRBJ2-1,TRBV18,TRBD2
CASSLRDRERLFF,TGTGCCAGCAGTTTACGGGACAGGGAAAGACTGTTTTTT,once,TRBJ1-4,TRBV28,TRBD1
CASSGTGGGVGTQYF,TGTGCCAGCAGTGGGACTGGGGGTGGGGTCGGGACCCAGTACTTC,-,TRBJ2-5,TRBV27,-
CASRPGPAGNSPLHF,TGTGCCTCCCGGCCCGGGCCCGCGGGAAATTCACCCCTCCACTTT,-,TRBJ1-6,TRBV5-6,-
CASSPRVLGGYEQYF,TGTGCCAGCAGTCCCCGGGTCTTAGGGGGCTACGAGCAGTACTTC,few,TRBJ2-7,TRBV27,-
CASSLSGGHTEAFF,TGTGCCAGCAGTCTCTCCGGGGGGCACACTGAAGCTTTCTTT,-,TRBJ1-1,TRBV7-2,-
CASSTRQGTDTQYF,TGTGCCAGCAGCACTCGACAGGGAACAGATACGCAGTATTTT,-,TRBJ2-3,TRBV11-2,TRBD1
CASSPQWTSGRETQYF,TGTGCCAGCAGCCCGCAGTGGACTAGCGGGAGGGAGACCCAGTACTTC,-,TRBJ2-5,TRBV11-2,TRBD2
CASSRGTGDNLSNQPQHF,TGTGCCAGCAGCCGAGGGACAGGGGATAACCTTAGCAATCAGCCCCAGCATTTT,-,TRBJ1-5,TRBV7-2,TRBD1
CASSYRGTEAFF,TGTGCCAGCAGTTATCGGGGCACTGAAGCTTTCTTT,-,TRBJ1-1,TRBV28,-
CSAKKKTQYF,TGCAGTGCTAAGAAAAAGACCCAGTACTTC,-,TRBJ2-5,TRBV20-1,-
CASSRMTGAGTEAFF,TGTGCCAGTAGTAGAATGACAGGGGCGGGAACTGAAGCTTTCTTT,-,TRBJ1-1,TRBV19,TRBD1
CASSPPGAGEKLFF,TGTGCCAGCTCACCACCGGGCGCGGGTGAAAAACTGTTTTTT,few,TRBJ1-4,TRBV18,-
CASSVRPYNEQFF,TGTGCCAGCAGCGTTCGACCCTACAATGAGCAGTTCTTC,-,TRBJ2-1,TRBV7-6,-
CASSLSTEETQYF,TGTGCCAGCAGCTTAAGCACAGAAGAGACCCAGTACTTC,-,TRBJ2-5,TRBV11-2,-
CASSPGQGAANQPQHF,TGTGCCAGCAGCCCCGGACAGGGGGCGGCCAATCAGCCCCAGCATTTT,-,TRBJ1-5,TRBV6-6,TRBD1
CASSEAGGREQYF,TGTGCCAGCAGTGAAGCGGGAGGCAGGGAGCAGTACTTC,-,TRBJ2-7,TRBV6-1,-
CASSLERATFQETQYF,TGTGCCAGCAGCTTAGAGCGAGCAACCTTTCAAGAGACCCAGTACTTC,-,TRBJ2-5,TRBV7-8,-
CASSDGTGPAPLHF,TGTGCCAGCAGTGACGGGACAGGGCCGGCACCCCTCCACTTT,-,TRBJ1-6,TRBV2,TRBD1
CASSPPVVYSGKLFF,TGTGCCAGCTCACCACCTGTGGTCTATAGCGGAAAACTGTTTTTT,-,TRBJ1-4,TRBV18,-
CASSQDLGQVSGYTF,TGTGCCAGCAGCCAAGATCTGGGACAGGTGTCGGGCTACACCTTC,-,TRBJ1-2,TRBV14,TRBD1